What follows are 29 T cell receptor beta chains derived from one specimen sequenced in a study of technical replicates of blood from a few donors. Only in-frame clones appear in the TCRdb table, and some are missing; sequencing was by immunoSEQ multiplex PCR. The sample holds 9,500 to 15,000 clones, 94% seen once. Sequencing input: PBMCs. The receptors were sampled from a human donor in good health.

The CDR3 spells CASSLARTEKETQYF. In nucleotides, the CDR3 is TGTGCCAGCAGCTTGGCCCGGACAGAGAAAGAGACCCAGTACTTC. The chain uses TRBV5-6 and TRBJ2-5; tentatively, D is TRBD1 (6 bases). The CDR3 extends over 15 amino acids. Germline V CDR1 and CDR2: SGHDT, YYEEEE. V lost 0 bases, J lost 3 bases, and 12 bases lay in between. Variable domain in full (rest from reference TRBV5-6 and TRBJ2-5): DAGVTQSPTHLIKTRGQQVTLRCSPKSGHDTVSWYQQALGQGPQFIFQYYEEEERQRGNFPDRFSGHQFPNYSSELNVNALLLGDSALYLCASSLARTEKETQYFGPGTRLLVL.

The chain is built from TRBV7-8 and TRBJ1-2; the D is unclear. Trimming removed 5 bases from V and 2 bases from J, with 12 bases in between. Germline-derived CDR1 and CDR2 are SGHVS and FQNEAQ. The CDR3 length is 14 residues. In DNA, the CDR3 is TGTGCCAGCAGCCCTTCGACACAAAACTATGGCTACACCTTC. It codes for CASSPSTQNYGYTF.

This chain joins TRBV5-1 and TRBJ2-3, with D possibly TRBD1 on 6 matching bases. Looked up from germline, CDR1 is SGHRS and CDR2 is YFSETQ. Trimming removed 6 bases at V and 2 bases at J, with 10 bases between. The CDR3 totals 13 residues. The CDR3, as DNA: TGCGCCAGCACGGACAGTGACACAGATACGCAGTATTTT. Residues: CASTDSDTDTQYF. Looking up the rest from reference TRBV5-1 and TRBJ2-3 gives the full variable domain: KAGVTQTPRYLIKTRGQQVTLSCSPISGHRSVSWYQQTPGQGLQFLFEYFSETQRNKGNFPGRFSGRQFSNSRSEMNVSTLELGDSALYLCASTDSDTDTQYFGPGTRLTVL.

The chain uses TRBV11-2 and TRBJ2-7, with TRBD1 as a possible D gene (6 bases). Trimming cost V 4 bases and J 7 bases, with 14 bases left between them. The germline V gene encodes CDR1 SGHAT and CDR2 FQNNGV. The CDR3 runs to 13 residues. The CDR3, as DNA: TGTGCCAGCAGCTCCTACAGGGTTGAGGAGCAGTACTTC. It yields the protein CASSSYRVEEQYF.

This sequence joins TRBV7-7 and TRBJ2-2, with D tentatively TRBD2 (6 bases). CDR3 length: 16 amino acids. V gave up 7 bases and J gave up 5 bases, with 20 bases separating them. Germline V gives CDR1 SSHAT, CDR2 FNYEAQ (reference sequence). The CDR3 loop reads CASTPGGGTGTGELFF. DNA of the CDR3: TGTGCCAGCACCCCGGGCGGCGGGACGGGTACCGGGGAGCTGTTTTTT.

The gene calls are TRBV5-1 and TRBJ2-3, with 13 bases aligning to TRBD2. Looked up from germline, CDR1 is SGHRS and CDR2 is YFSETQ. Trimming cost V 4 bases and J 6 bases; bases outside gene matches: 5. The CDR3 is made up of 15 amino acids. CDR3 protein: CASSLGLAGFDTQYF. The CDR3 DNA follows: TGCGCCAGCAGCCTGGGACTAGCGGGATTTGATACGCAGTATTTT.

The J gene is TRBJ2-5, the V gene TRBV4-1; 9 bases agree with TRBD2. The germline V gene encodes CDR1 MGHRA and CDR2 YSYEKL. V was clipped by 6 bases and J by 1 base; unmatched bases: 12. The CDR3 loop spans 17 amino acids. CDR3 residues: CASRESPSGVGQETQYF. The CDR3 nucleotides are TGCGCCAGCAGAGAAAGCCCTAGCGGGGTCGGCCAAGAGACCCAGTACTTC.

The chain has TRBV6-5 and TRBJ2-3, with 11 positions matching TRBD2. The junction had 8 bases not matched to a gene; V was cut back by 4 bases and J by 5 bases. The CDR3 is 16 amino acids. Germline CDR1 reads MNHEY; CDR2 reads SVGAGI. CDR3 amino acids: CASSLALAGDRDTQYF. CDR3 nucleotide sequence: TGTGCCAGCAGTTTAGCACTAGCGGGAGACCGAGATACGCAGTATTTT.

This clone was seen a few times. The CDR3: CASDRLAGEGELFF. The CDR3 DNA reads as TGTGCCAGCGATCGACTAGCGGGAGAAGGGGAGCTGTTTTTT. This chain links TRBV6-1 with TRBJ2-2; 12 positions match TRBD2. CDR1 MNHNS and CDR2 SASEGT come from the germline V gene. The CDR3 is 14 residues long. V lost 8 bases and J lost 8; bases outside the gene matches: 6.

The DNA of the CDR3 is TGTGCCAGCAGTTATCTGCTAGCGGGAGGTGTGACCCAGTACTTC. Protein sequence: CASSYLLAGGVTQYF. The rearrangement links TRBV6-5 to TRBJ2-5; 11 positions agree with TRBD2. The CDR3 runs to 15 residues. Germline CDR1 is MNHEY and CDR2 is SVGAGI. J lost 7 bases, V lost 3 bases, and 7 bases had no gene match.

This clone was counted a single time. The chain links TRBV19 to TRBJ2-1, with D tentatively TRBD1 (5 bases). The V and J ends lost 1 base and 2 bases respectively, with 9 bases between them. The germline CDR1 and CDR2 sequences are LNHDA and SQIVND (reference sequence). CDR3 length equals 15 residues. In DNA, the CDR3 is TGTGCCAGTAGTATAGCAGGGTTCACCTACAATGAGCAGTTCTTC. It is translated as CASSIAGFTYNEQFF. Supplemented by reference TRBV19 and TRBJ2-1, the full variable domain reads DGGITQSPKYLFRKEGQNVTLSCEQNLNHDAMYWYRQDPGQGLRLIYYSQIVNDFQKGDIAEGYSVSREKKESFPLTVTSAQKNPTAFYLCASSIAGFTYNEQFFGPGTRLTVL.

The chain employs TRBV30 and TRBJ2-3; no reliable D call. This CDR3 contains 13 residues. The germline V gene has CDR1 GTSNPN and CDR2 SVGIG (reference sequence). Trimming removed 7 bases from V and 7 bases from J, with 18 bases in between. The chain's CDR3 is CASAVNHLNTQYF. In nucleotides, the CDR3 is TGTGCCTCGGCGGTGAACCATCTAAATACGCAGTATTTT.

The CDR3 here is CASSLDAGAGNTIYF. For the CDR3, the DNA is TGTGCCAGCAGCTTAGACGCAGGGGCAGGAAACACCATATATTTT. V gene TRBV7-9 combines with J gene TRBJ1-3, with D perhaps TRBD1 (6 bases). Germline V gene data show CDR1 as SEHNR and CDR2 as FQNEAQ (reference sequence). This CDR3 is built from 15 residues. V was shortened by 1 base and J by 4 bases, with 11 bases between the two germline ends.

The chain uses TRBV9 and TRBJ2-7, with 8 bases that match TRBD1. J gave up 6 bases and V 0 bases, and 5 bases lay outside the gene matches. From germline, CDR1 is SGDLS and CDR2 YYNGEE. The CDR3 sequence is 14 residues long. The CDR3 DNA reads TGTGCCAGCAGCGTAGACGCAGGGGGCGTCGAGCAGTACTTC. Encoded protein: CASSVDAGGVEQYF.

This sequence joins TRBV6-1 and TRBJ2-3; D gene unclear. Germline CDR1 MNHNS, CDR2 SASEGT. The CDR3 spans 15 residues. The V end was cut by 3 bases, the J end by 3 bases, with 13 bases between. The CDR3 coding sequence is TGTGCCAGCAGTGATGTCCCCTCTACTACAGATACGCAGTATTTT. Protein: CASSDVPSTTDTQYF.

The chain uses TRBV2 and TRBJ2-3; 8 bases line up with TRBD2. J lost 6 bases, V lost 11 bases, and 10 bases had no gene match. Germline-derived CDR1 and CDR2 are SNHLY and FYNNEI. The length of the CDR3 is 13 residues. Here the CDR3 reads CAARERESDTQYF. The CDR3 bases are TGTGCCGCGAGGGAGCGGGAGTCGGATACGCAGTATTTT.

The chain employs TRBV9 and TRBJ2-7, with a weak D call TRBD1 (7 bases). The germline V gene encodes CDR1 SGDLS and CDR2 YYNGEE. Trimming took 0 bases from V and 3 from J, leaving 13 bases between them. The CDR3 sequence is 15 residues long. As DNA, the CDR3 is TGTGCCAGCAGCGTAGCGTCAGGGGGAGGCTACGAGCAGTACTTC. It encodes CASSVASGGGYEQYF.

The chain recombines TRBV6-1 with TRBJ2-7; 8 bases align to TRBD2. The CDR3 is made up of 15 amino acids. Germline-derived CDR1 and CDR2 are MNHNS and SASEGT. Trimming took 4 bases from V and 0 from J; bases not matched to a gene: 5. CDR3 nucleotides: TGTGCCAGCAGTGCACTAGCGGAGGGCTCCTACGAGCAGTACTTC. This sequence encodes CASSALAEGSYEQYF.

This chain links TRBV6-5 with TRBJ2-5, with 9 bases aligning to TRBD1. Germline CDR1 reads MNHEY; CDR2 reads SVGAGI. CDR3 size: 14 residues. V was clipped by 5 bases and J by 3 bases; unmatched bases: 4. The CDR3 protein is CASSEDRGKETQYF. The CDR3 bases are TGTGCCAGCAGTGAGGACAGGGGAAAAGAGACCCAGTACTTC.

The gene calls are TRBV14 and TRBJ1-1; 8 positions match TRBD1. The CDR3 is 14 residues long. With 5 bases clipped from V and 5 bases from J, the junction kept 7 bases outside the gene matches. Germline CDR1 and CDR2: SGHDN and FVKESK. Written as DNA, the CDR3 is TGTGCCAGCAGCGGTGACAGGGGACTGACTGAAGCTTTCTTT. Protein product: CASSGDRGLTEAFF.

This clone showed up just a few times. This chain uses TRBV6-1 with TRBJ2-7; 7 bases agree with TRBD2. The CDR3 length is 15 residues. Per the germline V gene, CDR1 is MNHNS and CDR2 is SASEGT. Trimming at V came to 2 bases and at J to 0 bases, leaving 4 bases not matched to a gene. The CDR3 spells CASSEQGGSSYEQYF. The CDR3 DNA is TGTGCCAGCAGTGAACAGGGCGGGAGCTCCTACGAGCAGTACTTC.

This rearrangement joins TRBV5-6 to TRBJ2-2, with 7 bases identical to TRBD2. V lost 1 base, J lost 4 bases, and 7 bases stayed unmatched. CDR1 and CDR2 (germline): SGHDT, YYEEEE. This CDR3 spans 16 amino acids. CDR3 bases: TGTGCCAGCAGCTTGTTATCGCGGGAGATCACCGGGGAGCTGTTTTTT. Residues: CASSLLSREITGELFF.

J is TRBJ2-6 and V is TRBV4-2, with a tentative D call TRBD1 (5 bases). Germline V lookup: CDR1 LGHNA, CDR2 YNFKEQ. V dropped 0 bases and J dropped 0 bases, with 6 bases sitting between them. The CDR3 totals 16 residues. This chain's CDR3 is CASSQDQGSGANVLTF. As DNA, the CDR3 is TGTGCCAGCAGCCAAGATCAGGGCTCTGGGGCCAACGTCCTGACTTTC.

This clone was recorded a few times. The chain is built from TRBV10-3 and TRBJ1-1; D is unclear. Germline loops: CDR1 ENHRY, CDR2 SYGVKD. The ends were cut back, 2 bases at V and 5 bases at J, with 12 bases in the middle. The CDR3 runs 14 residues. CDR3: CAISEVRGGTEAFF. CDR3 nucleotide sequence: TGTGCCATCAGTGAGGTCCGGGGTGGGACTGAAGCTTTCTTT.

This rearrangement joins TRBV5-6 to TRBJ2-7; a weak D match, TRBD2 (6 bases). CDR1 SGHDT and CDR2 YYEEEE come from the germline V gene. This CDR3 has 14 amino acids. Trimming took off 3 bases at V and 7 bases at J, with 17 bases between the two ends. This CDR3 is CASSWGEDRGEQYF. CDR3 nucleotides: TGTGCCAGCAGCTGGGGGGAGGATCGGGGGGAGCAGTACTTC.

The chain combines TRBV30 with TRBJ1-2; a possible D gene is TRBD1 (6 bases). The CDR3 loop spans 14 amino acids. The V and J ends lost 3 bases and 6 bases respectively, with 17 bases between them. Germline lookup yields CDR1 GTSNPN and CDR2 SVGIG (reference sequence). This CDR3 is CAWRKGDRGNGYTF. The CDR3 bases are TGTGCCTGGAGGAAAGGCGATAGGGGGAATGGCTACACCTTC.

This clone was recorded once. V is TRBV25-1 and J is TRBJ2-1; TRBD2 matches 7 bases. The junction had 8 bases not matched to a gene; V was cut back by 4 bases and J by 5 bases. Germline V gene lookup returns CDR1 MGHDK and CDR2 SYGVNS. The CDR3 runs to 15 residues. CDR3 bases: TGTGCCAGCAGTGGATCTCTAGCGGATCACAATGAGCAGTTCTTC. The encoded protein is CASSGSLADHNEQFF.

A single count supports this clone. The chain joins TRBV27 to TRBJ2-3, with TRBD2 as a possible D gene (6 bases). The CDR3 has 14 residues. Looked up from germline, CDR1 is MNHEY and CDR2 is SMNVEV (reference sequence). V lost 4 bases, J lost 6 bases, and 14 bases lay in between. CDR3 region: CASSSIVGGDTQYF. CDR3 nucleotides: TGTGCCAGCAGTTCAATCGTCGGGGGTGATACGCAGTATTTT.

This rearrangement joins TRBV19 to TRBJ1-1; 8 bases are a match to TRBD1. This CDR3 spans 14 amino acids. Trimming took 6 bases from V and 4 from J; bases not matched to a gene: 7. Germline V CDR1 and CDR2: LNHDA, SQIVND (reference sequence). The CDR3 nucleotides are TGTGCCAGTAGATGGGGTCAGGGGGCCACTGAAGCTTTCTTT. Translation gives CASRWGQGATEAFF.